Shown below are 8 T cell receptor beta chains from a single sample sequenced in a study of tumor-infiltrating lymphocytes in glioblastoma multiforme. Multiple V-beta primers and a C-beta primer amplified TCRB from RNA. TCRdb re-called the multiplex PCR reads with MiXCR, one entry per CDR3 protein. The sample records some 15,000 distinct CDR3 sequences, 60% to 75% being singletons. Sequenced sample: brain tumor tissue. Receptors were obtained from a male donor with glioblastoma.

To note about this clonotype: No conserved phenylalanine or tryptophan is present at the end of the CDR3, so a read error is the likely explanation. Here the CDR3 reads CAGSPLRRSPLHL. The CDR3 DNA reads TGTGCCGGCAGCCCCCTCAGGAGGTCACCCCTCCACCTT. V gene TRBV12-3 or TRBV12-4 combines with J gene TRBJ1-6, with D hard to call. The CDR3 extends over 13 amino acids.

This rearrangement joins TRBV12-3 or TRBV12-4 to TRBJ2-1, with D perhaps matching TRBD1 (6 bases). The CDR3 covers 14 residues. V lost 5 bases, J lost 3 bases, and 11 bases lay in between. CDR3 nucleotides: TGTGCCAGCAGTCCAGGGGCGGGCTACAATGAGCAGTTCTTC. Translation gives CASSPGAGYNEQFF.

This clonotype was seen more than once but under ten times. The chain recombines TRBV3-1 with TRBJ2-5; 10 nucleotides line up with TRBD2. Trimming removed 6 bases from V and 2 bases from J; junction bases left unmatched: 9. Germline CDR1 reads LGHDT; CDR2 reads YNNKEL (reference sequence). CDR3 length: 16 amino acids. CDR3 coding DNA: TGTGCCAGCAGTTGGGTAGCGGGAGGTCATCAAGAGACCCAGTACTTC. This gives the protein CASSWVAGGHQETQYF.

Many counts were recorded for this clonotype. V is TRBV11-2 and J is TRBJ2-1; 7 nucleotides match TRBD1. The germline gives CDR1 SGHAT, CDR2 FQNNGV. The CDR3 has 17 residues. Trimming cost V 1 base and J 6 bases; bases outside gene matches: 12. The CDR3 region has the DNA TGTGCCAGCAGCTTAGCAGTAAGGGGGCCTTCGCGCAATGAGCAGTTCTTC. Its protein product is CASSLAVRGPSRNEQFF. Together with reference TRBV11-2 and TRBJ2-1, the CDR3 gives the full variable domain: EAGVAQSPRYKIIEKRQSVAFWCNPISGHATLYWYQQILGQGPKLLIQFQNNGVVDDSQLPKDRFSAERLKGVDSTLKIQPAKLEDSAVYLCASSLAVRGPSRNEQFFGPGTRLTVL.

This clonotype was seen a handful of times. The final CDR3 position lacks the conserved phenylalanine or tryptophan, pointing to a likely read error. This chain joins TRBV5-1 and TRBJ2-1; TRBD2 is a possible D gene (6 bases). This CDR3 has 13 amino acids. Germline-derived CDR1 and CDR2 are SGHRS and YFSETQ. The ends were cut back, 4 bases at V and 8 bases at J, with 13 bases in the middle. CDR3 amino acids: CASSTSRSDEQFL. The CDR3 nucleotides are TGCGCCAGCAGCACTAGCAGGAGTGATGAGCAGTTCCTC.

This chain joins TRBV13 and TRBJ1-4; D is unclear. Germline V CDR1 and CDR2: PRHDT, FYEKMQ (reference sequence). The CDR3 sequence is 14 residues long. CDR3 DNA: TGTACCTGCAGCCCAAGGGCCGCTAATGAAAAACTGTTTTTT. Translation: CTCSPRAANEKLFF.

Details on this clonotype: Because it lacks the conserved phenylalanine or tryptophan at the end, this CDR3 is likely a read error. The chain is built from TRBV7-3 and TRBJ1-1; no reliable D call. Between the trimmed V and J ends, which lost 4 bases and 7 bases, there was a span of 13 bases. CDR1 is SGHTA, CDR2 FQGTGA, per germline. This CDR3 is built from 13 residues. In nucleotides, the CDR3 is TGTGCCAGCAGCTCCGCCGGGGATAATGAAGCTTTCTCT. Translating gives CASSSAGDNEAFS.

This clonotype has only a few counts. The CDR3 DNA sequence: TGTGCCAGCAGCCAAGGCTCGGGGAGTGAGCAGTACTTC. Protein sequence: CASSQGSGSEQYF. The chain joins TRBV14 to TRBJ2-7; D may be TRBD2 (5 bases). The CDR3 is 13 residues long. Deletions cut 1 base from V and 7 bases from J, with 11 bases between. The V gene's germline CDR1 is SGHDN and CDR2 FVKESK. The complete variable domain, with remaining parts taken from reference TRBV14 and TRBJ2-7, reads EAGVTQFPSHSVIEKGQTVTLRCDPISGHDNLYWYRRVMGKEIKFLLHFVKESKQDESGMPNNRFLAERTGGTYSTLKVQPAELEDSGVYFCASSQGSGSEQYFGPGTRLTVT.